This TCR beta chain is from a study of CD8+ T cells in alopecia areata. Study information: Treated patients were given oral tofacitinib, which was dosed at 5 to 10 mg twice daily. Patients remained on tofacitinib for 6 to 18 months and then went 6 months without it.

This clone showed up just a few times. The antigen is not known. Study-level results: Affected scalp, especially in alopecia totalis/universalis, had a higher clonality than normal scalp did. TCRs were shared less clearly across patients than in mice, possibly for HLA-related reasons.

V gave up 0 bases and J gave up 7 bases, with 22 bases separating them. Germline loops: CDR1 MGHRA, CDR2 YSYEKL. The CDR3 runs 18 residues. RNA extraction was followed by reverse transcription into cDNA, which acted as the sequencing template. Sequencing was performed with immunoSEQ multiplex PCR; in TCRdb, only in-frame clones are kept and a portion is missing. This repertoire shows 130,000 to 150,000 clones, 40% to 55% found once; its top ten account for about 1%. V gene TRBV4-1 combines with J gene TRBJ2-1, with D hard to call. The source was CD4+ T cells sorted from blood, collected at week 0. The TCR originated in a human donor with alopecia areata. The CDR3 sequence is CASSQEFESLAQKNEQFF. CDR3 nucleotides: TGCGCCAGCAGCCAAGAGTTTGAATCGTTGGCGCAGAAAAATGAGCAGTTCTTC.